These T cell receptor beta chains were read from a single sample in a study of cytomegalovirus exposure and HLA in healthy donors. Assay used: immunoSEQ multiplex PCR; TCRdb lists only in-frame clones, some missing. Of 120,000 to 150,000 clones in the sample, 84% were seen once. The sequenced sample consisted of PBMCs. These receptors came from a woman between 25 and 40 years old in good health and CMV-seronegative. CDR3s include the opening cysteine and the closing phenylalanine or tryptophan. A D gene is named only where the DNA matches it firmly. Some rows mark clone size as missing; the rest say once, few, many or name a class of expanded clone.

D gene: NA; clone size: NA; J gene: TRBJ1-1; V gene: TRBV5-4; CDR3 protein: CASSLEVGRTTEAFF; CDR3 DNA: TGTGCCAGCAGCTTGGAGGTGGGGCGTACCACTGAAGCTTTCTTT
D gene: TRBD1; clone size: NA; J gene: TRBJ2-2; V gene: TRBV19; CDR3 protein: CASNPRQGLTGELFF; CDR3 DNA: TGTGCCAGTAACCCGAGACAGGGGCTCACCGGGGAGCTGTTTTTT
D gene: TRBD1; clone size: NA; J gene: TRBJ2-1; V gene: TRBV10-3; CDR3 protein: CAIGTQGAAEQFF; CDR3 DNA: TGTGCCATCGGTACACAGGGGGCGGCTGAGCAGTTCTTC
D gene: NA; clone size: NA; J gene: TRBJ2-5; V gene: TRBV5-1; CDR3 protein: CASSPTPRQGEETQYF; CDR3 DNA: TGCGCCAGCAGCCCCACCCCTAGGCAGGGCGAGGAGACCCAGTACTTC
D gene: NA; clone size: NA; J gene: TRBJ2-7; V gene: TRBV15; CDR3 protein: CATSRSRNAAGYEQYF; CDR3 DNA: TGTGCCACCAGCAGATCCCGGAACGCGGCGGGCTACGAGCAGTACTTC
D gene: NA; clone size: NA; J gene: TRBJ2-7; V gene: TRBV2; CDR3 protein: CASTGRSDEQYF; CDR3 DNA: TGTGCCAGCACGGGGAGGAGCGACGAGCAGTACTTC
D gene: NA; clone size: NA; J gene: TRBJ1-5; V gene: TRBV7-2; CDR3 protein: CASSPSRGGPQHF; CDR3 DNA: TGTGCCAGCAGCCCGAGTCGGGGTGGGCCCCAGCATTTT
D gene: TRBD2; clone size: NA; J gene: TRBJ2-5; V gene: TRBV9; CDR3 protein: CASSEGTSGGRVQETQYF; CDR3 DNA: TGTGCCAGCAGCGAAGGGACTAGCGGGGGTAGAGTACAAGAGACCCAGTACTTC
D gene: NA; clone size: NA; J gene: TRBJ2-3; V gene: TRBV9; CDR3 protein: CASSVGAGEVDTQYF; CDR3 DNA: TGTGCCAGCAGCGTGGGAGCGGGCGAGGTAGATACGCAGTATTTT
D gene: NA; clone size: NA; J gene: TRBJ1-3; V gene: TRBV7-6; CDR3 protein: CASSPRTAGNTIYF; CDR3 DNA: TGTGCCAGCAGCCCCCGGACAGCTGGAAACACCATATATTTT
D gene: NA; clone size: NA; J gene: TRBJ2-1; V gene: TRBV20-1; CDR3 protein: CSARQGGEQFF; CDR3 DNA: TGCAGTGCTAGGCAGGGCGGTGAGCAGTTCTTC
D gene: TRBD1; clone size: NA; J gene: TRBJ2-4; V gene: TRBV9; CDR3 protein: CASNRGMEGEQYF; CDR3 DNA: TGTGCCAGCAACAGGGGGATGGAAGGGGAGCAGTACTTC
D gene: NA; clone size: NA; J gene: TRBJ2-7; V gene: TRBV7-9; CDR3 protein: CASSPGQEKREQYF; CDR3 DNA: TGTGCCAGCAGCCCGGGACAAGAGAAACGCGAGCAGTACTTC
D gene: NA; clone size: NA; J gene: TRBJ2-7; V gene: TRBV5-4; CDR3 protein: CASARGRGYEQYF; CDR3 DNA: TGTGCCAGCGCGCGGGGGCGCGGATACGAGCAGTACTTC
D gene: NA; clone size: NA; J gene: TRBJ1-2; V gene: TRBV6-4; CDR3 protein: CASSPPTAGVYGYTF; CDR3 DNA: TGTGCCAGCAGTCCACCGACAGCGGGGGTTTATGGCTACACCTTC
D gene: TRBD1; clone size: NA; J gene: TRBJ1-1; V gene: TRBV5-1; CDR3 protein: CASSPWDRGPLGNTEAFF; CDR3 DNA: TGCGCCAGCAGCCCATGGGACAGGGGGCCGTTAGGGAACACTGAAGCTTTCTTT
D gene: NA; clone size: NA; J gene: TRBJ1-4; V gene: TRBV15; CDR3 protein: CATSRAARGNEKLFF; CDR3 DNA: TGTGCCACCAGCAGAGCGGCCAGGGGAAATGAAAAACTGTTTTTT
D gene: NA; clone size: NA; J gene: TRBJ1-3; V gene: TRBV28; CDR3 protein: CASSPGGHNAIYF; CDR3 DNA: TGTGCCAGCAGCCCCGGGGGTCACAACGCCATATATTTT
D gene: NA; clone size: NA; J gene: TRBJ1-1; V gene: TRBV9; CDR3 protein: CASSLDGMNTEAFF; CDR3 DNA: TGTGCCAGCAGCCTGGACGGGATGAACACTGAAGCTTTCTTT
D gene: NA; clone size: NA; J gene: TRBJ1-1; V gene: TRBV7-2; CDR3 protein: CASSLEGVNTEAFF; CDR3 DNA: TGTGCCAGCAGCTTAGAGGGGGTAAACACTGAAGCTTTCTTT
D gene: NA; clone size: NA; J gene: TRBJ1-1; V gene: TRBV30; CDR3 protein: CAWSTPHSMNTEAFF; CDR3 DNA: TGTGCCTGGAGTACGCCGCACAGCATGAACACTGAAGCTTTCTTT
D gene: TRBD1; clone size: NA; J gene: TRBJ2-4; V gene: TRBV18; CDR3 protein: CASSPPGQGANIQYF; CDR3 DNA: TGTGCCAGCTCACCACCGGGACAGGGGGCGAACATTCAGTACTTC
D gene: TRBD1; clone size: NA; J gene: TRBJ2-7; V gene: TRBV11-2; CDR3 protein: CASSLSAGGIDEQYF; CDR3 DNA: TGTGCCAGCAGCTTATCGGCAGGGGGCATCGACGAGCAGTACTTC
D gene: TRBD2; clone size: NA; J gene: TRBJ2-3; V gene: TRBV5-4; CDR3 protein: CASSLGLGTSPYF; CDR3 DNA: TGTGCCAGCAGCTTGGGGCTGGGGACTAGTCCGTATTTT
D gene: TRBD2; clone size: NA; J gene: TRBJ2-5; V gene: TRBV5-1; CDR3 protein: CASSPSGGREETQYF; CDR3 DNA: TGCGCCAGCAGTCCAAGCGGGGGGCGGGAGGAGACCCAGTACTTC
D gene: NA; clone size: NA; J gene: TRBJ2-1; V gene: TRBV7-9; CDR3 protein: CASSSTLGRGSYNEQFF; CDR3 DNA: TGTGCCAGCAGCTCCACCCTCGGGCGGGGCTCCTACAATGAGCAGTTCTTC
D gene: NA; clone size: NA; J gene: TRBJ2-1; V gene: TRBV12-1; CDR3 protein: CASSFRGLKSYNEQFF; CDR3 DNA: TGTGCCAGCAGCTTTAGGGGCCTTAAGAGTTACAATGAGCAGTTCTTC
D gene: NA; clone size: NA; J gene: TRBJ2-7; V gene: TRBV18; CDR3 protein: CASSPLQGGEQYF; CDR3 DNA: TGTGCCAGCTCACCACTCCAGGGTGGCGAGCAGTACTTC
D gene: TRBD1; clone size: once; J gene: TRBJ1-1; V gene: TRBV5-6; CDR3 protein: CASSRTGEGDTEAFF; CDR3 DNA: TGTGCCAGCAGCCGGACAGGGGAAGGGGACACTGAAGCTTTCTTT
D gene: NA; clone size: NA; J gene: TRBJ1-2; V gene: TRBV5-4; CDR3 protein: CASSLAGVEIRGYTF; CDR3 DNA: TGTGCCAGTTCACTGGCCGGGGTTGAAATACGTGGCTACACCTTC
D gene: NA; clone size: NA; J gene: TRBJ2-7; V gene: TRBV7-2; CDR3 protein: CASSFISGVEQYF; CDR3 DNA: TGTGCCAGCAGCTTCATAAGCGGAGTCGAGCAGTACTTC
D gene: NA; clone size: NA; J gene: TRBJ1-1; V gene: TRBV10-3; CDR3 protein: CAISESGAYTEAFF; CDR3 DNA: TGTGCCATCAGTGAGTCAGGGGCGTACACTGAAGCTTTCTTT
D gene: TRBD2; clone size: NA; J gene: TRBJ2-1; V gene: TRBV5-1; CDR3 protein: CASSFLTAGGPSSYNEQFF; CDR3 DNA: TGCGCCAGCAGCTTTCTAACAGCGGGGGGCCCGAGCTCCTACAATGAGCAGTTCTTC
D gene: TRBD1; clone size: NA; J gene: TRBJ2-7; V gene: TRBV19; CDR3 protein: CASSTGQGYYEQYF; CDR3 DNA: TGTGCCAGTAGTACGGGACAGGGATACTACGAGCAGTACTTC
D gene: TRBD1; clone size: NA; J gene: TRBJ2-4; V gene: TRBV27; CDR3 protein: CASSIRQGIQNIQYF; CDR3 DNA: TGTGCCAGCAGTATCAGACAGGGGATTCAAAACATTCAGTACTTC
D gene: NA; clone size: NA; J gene: TRBJ2-1; V gene: TRBV19; CDR3 protein: CASQRADYNEQFF; CDR3 DNA: TGTGCCAGCCAGAGAGCGGATTACAATGAGCAGTTCTTC
D gene: NA; clone size: NA; J gene: TRBJ2-1; V gene: TRBV7-2; CDR3 protein: CASSPPGHPGEQFF; CDR3 DNA: TGTGCCAGCAGCCCACCGGGACACCCGGGTGAGCAGTTCTTC
D gene: TRBD2; clone size: once; J gene: TRBJ2-1; V gene: TRBV9; CDR3 protein: CASSETSNYNEQFF; CDR3 DNA: TGTGCCAGCAGCGAGACTAGCAACTACAATGAGCAGTTCTTC
D gene: NA; clone size: NA; J gene: TRBJ2-1; V gene: TRBV5-1; CDR3 protein: CASREGLTAYNEQFF; CDR3 DNA: TGCGCCAGCAGAGAGGGACTCACTGCGTACAATGAGCAGTTCTTC